The clone carrying this T cell receptor beta chain was detected ten times or more. Its antigen remains unknown. Antiretroviral therapy had run roughly three months, about 14 weeks, before follow-up blood collection. No cell fractionation was done, so the repertoire covers all unsorted peripheral blood T cells. The data were taken from a study of HIV-infected patients and healthy controls. Notes on the study in general: Untreated HIV+ repertoires had roughly threefold fewer distinct CDR3s and lower Shannon diversity than healthy controls. With just sixteen HIV-infected individuals processed, the findings' generality was considered strongly limited.

The germline CDR1 and CDR2 sequences are SGHDT and YYEEEE. V lost 5 bases and J 0 bases, leaving 11 bases between the germline ends. CDR3 length: 14 amino acids. Reverse transcription used approximately 500 ng RNA and constant-region primers for alpha and beta. Each of the alpha and beta chains got its own library through chain-specific third strand synthesis with indices. TCRdb ran MiXCR on the 5' RACE reads and lists one entry per CDR3 protein. The sample contains about 18,000 distinct CDR3 sequences, 8.5% of which appear only once. The V gene is TRBV5-6, the J gene TRBJ1-1, with no clear D. The receptor comes from an adult with HIV infection. The source material was blood, sampled during antiretroviral therapy. In nucleotides, the CDR3 is TGTGCCAGCAGGGAGCTTTCCATGAACACTGAAGCTTTCTTT. Amino acid sequence: CASRELSMNTEAFF. The full variable domain, rest sourced from reference TRBV5-6 and TRBJ1-1, is DAGVTQSPTHLIKTRGQQVTLRCSPKSGHDTVSWYQQALGQGPQFIFQYYEEEERQRGNFPDRFSGHQFPNYSSELNVNALLLGDSALYLCASRELSMNTEAFFGQGTRLTVV.